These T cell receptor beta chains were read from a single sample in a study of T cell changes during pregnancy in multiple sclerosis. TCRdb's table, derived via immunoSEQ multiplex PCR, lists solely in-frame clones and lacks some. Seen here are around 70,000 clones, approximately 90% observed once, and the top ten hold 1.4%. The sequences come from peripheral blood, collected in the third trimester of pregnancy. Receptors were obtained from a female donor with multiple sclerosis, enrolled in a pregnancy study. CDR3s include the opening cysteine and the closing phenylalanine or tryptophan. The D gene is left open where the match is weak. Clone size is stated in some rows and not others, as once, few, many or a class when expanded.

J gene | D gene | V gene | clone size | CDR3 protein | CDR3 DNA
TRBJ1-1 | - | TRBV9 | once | CASSADSHYSSEAFF | TGTGCCAGCAGCGCCGACAGCCACTACTCCTCGGAAGCTTTCTTT
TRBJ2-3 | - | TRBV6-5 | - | CASHLGRTSTDTQYF | TGTGCCAGCCACCTGGGGAGGACAAGCACAGATACGCAGTATTTT
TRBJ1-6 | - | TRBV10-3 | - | CAISDAGGGGTSPLHF | TGTGCCATCAGTGATGCGGGGGGCGGTGGGACTTCACCCCTCCACTTT
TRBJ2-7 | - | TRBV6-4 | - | CASSDRTREGQPTYEQYF | TGTGCCAGCAGTGACCGAACCCGTGAAGGACAGCCCACCTACGAGCAGTACTTC
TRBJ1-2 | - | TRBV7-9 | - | CASSRKRENYGYTF | TGTGCCAGCAGCCGTAAAAGGGAGAACTATGGCTACACCTTC
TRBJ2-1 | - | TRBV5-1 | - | CASSLDGGLNEQFF | TGCGCCAGCAGCTTGGACGGGGGGCTAAATGAGCAGTTCTTC
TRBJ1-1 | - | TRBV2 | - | CASTISRGTEAFF | TGTGCCAGCACCATATCACGGGGCACTGAAGCTTTCTTT
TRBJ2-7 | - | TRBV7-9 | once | CASSLGGPGEQYF | TGTGCCAGCAGCCTCGGGGGGCCCGGCGAGCAGTACTTC
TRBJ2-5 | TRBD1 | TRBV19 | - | CASSIQGAGETQYF | TGTGCCAGTAGTATACAGGGGGCCGGGGAGACCCAGTACTTC
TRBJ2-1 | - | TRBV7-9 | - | CASSSRSLTVRSYNEQFF | TGTGCCAGCAGCTCCCGATCCTTGACTGTAAGGTCCTACAATGAGCAGTTCTTC
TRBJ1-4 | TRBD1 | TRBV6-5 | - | CASSYQQQGAGEKLFF | TGTGCCAGCAGTTACCAGCAACAGGGGGCGGGGGAAAAACTGTTTTTT
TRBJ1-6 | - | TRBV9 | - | CASSVEQGDYNSPLHF | TGTGCCAGCAGCGTAGAACAGGGAGACTATAATTCACCCCTCCACTTT
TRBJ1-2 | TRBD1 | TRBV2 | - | CASRGQVQSYGYTF | TGTGCCAGCAGAGGACAGGTTCAGTCTTATGGCTACACCTTC
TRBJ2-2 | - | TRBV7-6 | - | CASSRRLAGELFF | TGTGCCAGCAGCCGCCGACTAGCCGGGGAGCTGTTTTTT
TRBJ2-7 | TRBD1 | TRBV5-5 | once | CASSRDRHYEQYF | TGTGCCAGCAGCCGGGACAGACACTACGAGCAGTACTTC
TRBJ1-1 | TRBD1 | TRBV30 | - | CAWRIHGTGEMNTEAFF | TGTGCCTGGAGAATACACGGGACAGGAGAAATGAACACTGAAGCTTTCTTT
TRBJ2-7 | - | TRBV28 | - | CASSFQNYEQYF | TGTGCCAGCAGTTTCCAGAACTACGAGCAGTACTTC